The entry below gives a single T cell receptor (beta chain) sequence along with its context. It was with 60 Vbeta and 13 Jbeta primers that the PCR ran. The assay was immunoSEQ multiplex PCR, and TCRdb's table has in-frame clones only and misses some. The repertoire holds over 130,000 clones, with around 80% as singletons. The source of the sample is a study of cytomegalovirus exposure and HLA in healthy donors. The CDR3 totals 14 residues. Germline CDR1 reads LGHNA; CDR2 reads YNFKEQ. The V end lost 0 bases, the J end lost 1 base, and 7 bases lay between the germline ends. Sequencing was done on a sample of PBMCs. This sequence joins TRBV4-2 and TRBJ2-7; D ambiguous. This clonotype originated in a man aged 30 to 39 in good health and CMV-seropositive. The CDR3 here is CASSQDPQSYEQYF. The DNA of the CDR3 is TGTGCCAGCAGCCAAGATCCCCAATCCTACGAGCAGTACTTC.